This T cell receptor beta chain was sequenced during a study of blood T cell repertoires in COVID-19. Study details: T cells, B-cell-depleted T cells, or PBMCs provided the cDNA or gDNA that served as material.

How the authors handled the data: Amplifying reference gene primers gave estimates of nucleated cell counts. The method was immunoSEQ multiplex PCR; TCRdb's version includes in-frame clones alone and lacks a portion of them. The V and J calls and the clone size are those of that table, but D and trimming were determined from the DNA. This repertoire shows hundreds of thousands of clones, 80% to 90% found once; its top ten account for roughly 10%. Details on this clone: Other DNA sequences in this sample translate to the same CDR3.

The CDR3 covers 13 residues. Germline V gives CDR1 SGHRS, CDR2 YFSETQ. Trimming took off 0 bases at V and 7 bases at J, with 8 bases between the two ends. Sequencing was done on a sample of peripheral blood. V is TRBV5-1 and J is TRBJ2-1, with a tentative D call TRBD1 (6 bases). The receptor was isolated from a woman aged 70 to 79 with COVID-19, enrolled during active disease. The CDR3 DNA follows: TGCGCCAGCAGCTTGGCCAGGGGAAATGAGCAGTTCTTC. It yields the protein CASSLARGNEQFF.